A selection of T cell receptor beta chains follows, all from one sample in a study of cytomegalovirus exposure and HLA in healthy donors. TCRdb keeps only in-frame clones here, not all; method: immunoSEQ multiplex PCR. Recorded for this sample: 150,000 or so clones. The sequenced sample consisted of PBMCs. Receptors were obtained from a woman aged 60-75 years in good health and CMV-seronegative. CDR3s include the opening cysteine and the closing phenylalanine or tryptophan. A D gene is named only where the DNA matches it firmly.

V	J	D	CDR3	DNA
TRBV11-2	TRBJ2-5	TRBD2	CASSSRLAGDQETQYF	TGTGCCAGCAGCTCGAGACTAGCGGGAGACCAAGAGACCCAGTACTTC
TRBV7-6	TRBJ2-1	-	CASSLPGENEQFF	TGTGCCAGCAGCTTACCAGGGGAGAATGAGCAGTTCTTC
TRBV5-6	TRBJ1-3	-	CASSDTLRGGNSGNTIYF	TGTGCCAGCAGCGACACCTTGAGGGGGGGTAACTCTGGAAACACCATATATTTT
TRBV5-6	TRBJ2-1	-	CASSFRDISYNEQFF	TGTGCCAGCAGCTTTCGGGACATCTCCTACAATGAGCAGTTCTTC
TRBV5-1	TRBJ2-4	-	CASSPRTGKNIQYF	TGCGCCAGCAGCCCCCGGACGGGAAAAAACATTCAGTACTTC
TRBV11-1	TRBJ1-1	-	CASSPVNTEAFF	TGTGCCAGCAGCCCCGTGAACACTGAAGCTTTCTTT
TRBV5-4	TRBJ2-7	TRBD1	CASSVTGAGSYEQYF	TGTGCCAGCAGCGTAACAGGGGCCGGCTCCTACGAGCAGTACTTC
TRBV13	TRBJ2-7	TRBD1	CASSSGTGQYEQYF	TGTGCCAGCAGCTCCGGGACGGGACAGTACGAGCAGTACTTC
TRBV28	TRBJ2-1	-	CATLQGNEQFF	TGTGCCACCTTACAGGGCAATGAGCAGTTCTTC
TRBV6-5	TRBJ2-5	TRBD2	CASNLAGFETQYF	TGTGCCAGCAATCTAGCGGGGTTTGAGACCCAGTACTTC
TRBV6-1	TRBJ2-7	-	CASSEGAGSNEQYF	TGTGCCAGCAGTGAAGGGGCAGGGTCTAACGAGCAGTACTTC
TRBV27	TRBJ2-3	-	CASSLRGTDTQYF	TGTGCCAGCAGTTTAAGGGGGACAGATACGCAGTATTTT
TRBV10-3	TRBJ2-7	TRBD1	CASQTGTEASYEQYF	TGTGCCAGTCAAACCGGGACAGAGGCTTCCTACGAGCAGTACTTC
TRBV6-5	TRBJ2-7	-	CASSYSPGSIYEQYF	TGTGCCAGCAGTTACTCGCCGGGGTCTATATACGAGCAGTACTTC
TRBV5-1	TRBJ2-5	-	CASSLDIGGAETQYF	TGCGCCAGCAGCTTGGACATAGGGGGGGCAGAGACCCAGTACTTC
TRBV30	TRBJ1-1	TRBD1	CAWSTGQGATEAFF	TGTGCCTGGAGTACGGGGCAGGGGGCGACTGAAGCTTTCTTT
TRBV9	TRBJ2-3	TRBD2	CASSVATSERTDTQYF	TGTGCCAGCAGCGTAGCGACTAGCGAGCGCACAGATACGCAGTATTTT
TRBV6-5	TRBJ2-7	TRBD2	CASSLAGDKSYEQYF	TGTGCCAGCAGCCTAGCGGGAGATAAGTCCTACGAGCAGTACTTC
TRBV10-2	TRBJ2-1	TRBD2	CASRWTSGTNYNEQFF	TGCGCCAGCAGATGGACTAGCGGGACCAACTACAATGAGCAGTTCTTC
TRBV7-3	TRBJ2-7	TRBD1	CASSPMGQGTYEQYF	TGTGCCAGCAGCCCGATGGGACAGGGCACTTACGAGCAGTACTTC
TRBV18	TRBJ1-5	-	CASSPSGGNQPQHF	TGTGCCAGCTCACCGTCGGGGGGCAATCAGCCCCAGCATTTT
TRBV2	TRBJ2-2	TRBD1	CASSRQGAKNTGELFF	TGTGCCAGCAGCCGACAGGGGGCGAAAAACACCGGGGAGCTGTTTTTT
TRBV5-1	TRBJ2-6	-	CASSLLTGANVLTF	TGCGCCAGCAGCTTGTTAACTGGGGCCAACGTCCTGACTTTC
TRBV2	TRBJ1-2	TRBD1	CASTGQGRLLLGYTF	TGTGCCAGCACCGGACAGGGGAGACTGTTACTCGGCTACACCTTC
TRBV25-1	TRBJ2-1	-	CASSSKEYNEQFF	TGTGCCAGCAGTTCCAAGGAGTACAATGAGCAGTTCTTC
TRBV7-3	TRBJ1-1	-	CASSSSRMNTEAFF	TGTGCCAGCAGCTCATCCAGGATGAACACTGAAGCTTTCTTT
TRBV2	TRBJ2-5	-	CASGLTRGPGEQYF	TGTGCCAGTGGTTTGACGCGAGGGCCGGGGGAGCAGTACTTC
TRBV5-1	TRBJ2-3	-	CASSLGDRGTDTQYF	TGCGCCAGCAGCTTGGGGGACCGGGGGACAGATACGCAGTATTTT
TRBV19	TRBJ1-2	-	CASSMARGDGYTF	TGTGCCAGTAGTATGGCCAGGGGAGATGGCTACACCTTC
TRBV19	TRBJ1-1	-	CASNPRTGPNTEAFF	TGTGCCAGTAATCCCCGGACTGGGCCGAACACTGAAGCTTTCTTT
TRBV7-2	TRBJ2-3	TRBD2	CASSPLAGGRGITDTQYF	TGTGCCAGCAGCCCGCTAGCGGGGGGACGTGGAATCACAGATACGCAGTATTTT
TRBV28	TRBJ2-7	-	CASSFTTKFYEQYF	TGTGCCAGCAGCTTTACTACCAAATTCTACGAGCAGTACTTC
TRBV4-2	TRBJ2-1	TRBD2	CASSQVSSGSYNEQFF	TGTGCCAGCAGCCAAGTTTCTAGCGGGAGTTACAATGAGCAGTTCTTC
TRBV7-3	TRBJ2-3	-	CASSLGGGGADTQYF	TGTGCCAGCAGCTTAGGGGGAGGGGGGGCAGATACGCAGTATTTT
TRBV7-6	TRBJ2-7	TRBD2	CASSSQGGSYEQYF	TGTGCCAGCAGCTCCCAGGGCGGGAGTTACGAGCAGTACTTC
TRBV5-4	TRBJ1-2	TRBD1	CASSSTGGIGYGYTF	TGTGCCAGCAGCTCGACAGGGGGTATCGGCTATGGCTACACCTTC